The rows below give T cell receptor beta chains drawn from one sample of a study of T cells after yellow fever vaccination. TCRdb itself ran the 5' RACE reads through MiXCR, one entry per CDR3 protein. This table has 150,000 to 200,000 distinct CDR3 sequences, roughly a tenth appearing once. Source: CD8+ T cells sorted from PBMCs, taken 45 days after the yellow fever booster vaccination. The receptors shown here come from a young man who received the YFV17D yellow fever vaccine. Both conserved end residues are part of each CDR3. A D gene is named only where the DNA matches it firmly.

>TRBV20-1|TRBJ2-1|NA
CSARGDDSYNEQFF
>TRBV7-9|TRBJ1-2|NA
CASSLARGLANYGYTF
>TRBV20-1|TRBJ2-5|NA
CSASTVGGGAGETQYF
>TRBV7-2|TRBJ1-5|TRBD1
CASSFRGPQPQHF
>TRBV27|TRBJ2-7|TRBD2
CASSLGGTYEQYF
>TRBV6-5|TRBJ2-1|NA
CASSYSGDTGRYGYNEQFF
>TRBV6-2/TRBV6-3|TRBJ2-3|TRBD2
CASRRTSGTDTQYF
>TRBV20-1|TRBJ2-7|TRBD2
CSASTSGGAGFNEQYF
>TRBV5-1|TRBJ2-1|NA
CASSSSPVAGRAYNEQFF
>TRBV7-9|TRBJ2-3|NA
CASSSSGADTQYF
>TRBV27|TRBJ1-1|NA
CASGQTVMNTEAFF
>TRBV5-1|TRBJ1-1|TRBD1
CASREIGTGDTEAFF
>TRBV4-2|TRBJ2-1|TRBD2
CASSQAREAGYNEQFF
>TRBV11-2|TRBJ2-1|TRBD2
CASSASGLAGGTKAQFF
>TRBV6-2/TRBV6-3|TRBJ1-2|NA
CASSYSSQGSPYGYTF
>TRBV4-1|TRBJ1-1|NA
CASSQALRSTGSEAFF
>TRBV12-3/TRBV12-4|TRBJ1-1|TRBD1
CASSRTGGTEAFF
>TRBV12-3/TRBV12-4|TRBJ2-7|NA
CASSLARGLPAYEQYF
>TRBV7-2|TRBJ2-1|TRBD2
CASSPLWTSGLYNEQFF
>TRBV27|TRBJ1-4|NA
CASSSAGGFGEKLFF
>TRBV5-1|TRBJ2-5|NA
CASSLISTAIQETQYF
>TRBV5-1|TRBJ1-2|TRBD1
CASSLEGTGVVYGYTF
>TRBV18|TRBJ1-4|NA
CASSPPRGDNEKLFF
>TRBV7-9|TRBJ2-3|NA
CASSLTGGKTDTQYF
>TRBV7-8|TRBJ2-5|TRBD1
CASSLGHRGRQETQYF
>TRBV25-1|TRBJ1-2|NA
CASRGDRTDYGYTF
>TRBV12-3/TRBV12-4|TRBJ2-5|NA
CASSLFGKETQYF
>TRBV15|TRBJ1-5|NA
CATSRDHAPSNPQHF